The rows below give T cell receptor beta chains drawn from one sample of a study of beta chain features in type 1 diabetes. Some clones are missing from TCRdb's copy, which holds only in-frame ones; the method was immunoSEQ multiplex PCR. Seen here are some 900,000 clones, about a sixth observed once, and the top ten hold 0.023%. The specimen was naive CD4+ T cells from blood. The receptor source for this set is a woman aged 18 to 35 in good health. Both conserved end residues are part of each CDR3. A D gene is named only where the DNA matches it firmly. Where a row states a size, it is once, few, many or the class of an expanded clone; other rows omit it.

d_call clone_size j_call v_call cdr3_aa cdr3_nt
TRBD2 . TRBJ2-1 TRBV28 CASTRGAREGSVNEQFF TGTGCCAGCACCCGCGGGGCGCGGGAGGGCTCCGTCAATGAGCAGTTCTTC
. . TRBJ2-1 TRBV5-4 CASSFEGRGEQFF TGTGCCAGCAGCTTTGAGGGGCGGGGTGAGCAGTTCTTC
. . TRBJ2-7 TRBV28 CASSEPTGHGSSEQYF TGTGCCAGCAGTGAACCGACAGGTCACGGGTCTTCCGAGCAGTACTTC
. . TRBJ2-7 TRBV9 CASSVSLVTEQYF TGTGCCAGCAGCGTATCTCTCGTAACCGAGCAGTACTTC
TRBD1 . TRBJ1-2 TRBV11-1 CASSSGTEYGYTF TGTGCCAGCAGCTCCGGGACAGAGTATGGCTACACCTTC
. . TRBJ2-3 TRBV7-2 CASSLGGRPTDTQYF TGTGCCAGCAGCTTAGGAGGGAGGCCCACAGATACGCAGTATTTT
. few TRBJ1-5 TRBV18 CASSSQRSEQPQHF TGTGCCAGCTCATCGCAGAGGTCAGAACAGCCCCAGCATTTT
TRBD2 . TRBJ2-7 TRBV15 CATSTPGLASHEQYF TGTGCCACCAGCACCCCGGGACTAGCGTCCCACGAGCAGTACTTC
. . TRBJ2-3 TRBV4-2 CASSQVAGSDTQYF TGTGCCAGCAGCCAAGTCGCGGGGTCAGATACGCAGTATTTT
. . TRBJ2-6 TRBV21-1 CASSKVGGSGANVLTF TGTGCCAGCAGCAAAGTAGGAGGGTCTGGGGCCAACGTCCTGACTTTC
. few TRBJ2-2 TRBV19 CASTGAGTGELFF TGTGCCAGCACGGGGGCCGGTACCGGGGAGCTGTTTTTT
TRBD2 . TRBJ2-7 TRBV10-3 CAIRGLAGGEQYF TGTGCCATCAGGGGACTAGCGGGAGGTGAGCAGTACTTC
TRBD1 few TRBJ1-2 TRBV6-5 CASSYSNTGVVYGYTF TGTGCCAGCAGTTACTCCAACACAGGGGTGGTCTATGGCTACACCTTC
TRBD2 few TRBJ2-1 TRBV28 CASSPGLAGVGSYNEQFF TGTGCCAGCAGCCCCGGACTAGCGGGAGTTGGCTCCTACAATGAGCAGTTCTTC
. few TRBJ2-7 TRBV4-2 CASSRNSYEQYF TGTGCCAGCAGCCGAAATAGCTACGAGCAGTACTTC